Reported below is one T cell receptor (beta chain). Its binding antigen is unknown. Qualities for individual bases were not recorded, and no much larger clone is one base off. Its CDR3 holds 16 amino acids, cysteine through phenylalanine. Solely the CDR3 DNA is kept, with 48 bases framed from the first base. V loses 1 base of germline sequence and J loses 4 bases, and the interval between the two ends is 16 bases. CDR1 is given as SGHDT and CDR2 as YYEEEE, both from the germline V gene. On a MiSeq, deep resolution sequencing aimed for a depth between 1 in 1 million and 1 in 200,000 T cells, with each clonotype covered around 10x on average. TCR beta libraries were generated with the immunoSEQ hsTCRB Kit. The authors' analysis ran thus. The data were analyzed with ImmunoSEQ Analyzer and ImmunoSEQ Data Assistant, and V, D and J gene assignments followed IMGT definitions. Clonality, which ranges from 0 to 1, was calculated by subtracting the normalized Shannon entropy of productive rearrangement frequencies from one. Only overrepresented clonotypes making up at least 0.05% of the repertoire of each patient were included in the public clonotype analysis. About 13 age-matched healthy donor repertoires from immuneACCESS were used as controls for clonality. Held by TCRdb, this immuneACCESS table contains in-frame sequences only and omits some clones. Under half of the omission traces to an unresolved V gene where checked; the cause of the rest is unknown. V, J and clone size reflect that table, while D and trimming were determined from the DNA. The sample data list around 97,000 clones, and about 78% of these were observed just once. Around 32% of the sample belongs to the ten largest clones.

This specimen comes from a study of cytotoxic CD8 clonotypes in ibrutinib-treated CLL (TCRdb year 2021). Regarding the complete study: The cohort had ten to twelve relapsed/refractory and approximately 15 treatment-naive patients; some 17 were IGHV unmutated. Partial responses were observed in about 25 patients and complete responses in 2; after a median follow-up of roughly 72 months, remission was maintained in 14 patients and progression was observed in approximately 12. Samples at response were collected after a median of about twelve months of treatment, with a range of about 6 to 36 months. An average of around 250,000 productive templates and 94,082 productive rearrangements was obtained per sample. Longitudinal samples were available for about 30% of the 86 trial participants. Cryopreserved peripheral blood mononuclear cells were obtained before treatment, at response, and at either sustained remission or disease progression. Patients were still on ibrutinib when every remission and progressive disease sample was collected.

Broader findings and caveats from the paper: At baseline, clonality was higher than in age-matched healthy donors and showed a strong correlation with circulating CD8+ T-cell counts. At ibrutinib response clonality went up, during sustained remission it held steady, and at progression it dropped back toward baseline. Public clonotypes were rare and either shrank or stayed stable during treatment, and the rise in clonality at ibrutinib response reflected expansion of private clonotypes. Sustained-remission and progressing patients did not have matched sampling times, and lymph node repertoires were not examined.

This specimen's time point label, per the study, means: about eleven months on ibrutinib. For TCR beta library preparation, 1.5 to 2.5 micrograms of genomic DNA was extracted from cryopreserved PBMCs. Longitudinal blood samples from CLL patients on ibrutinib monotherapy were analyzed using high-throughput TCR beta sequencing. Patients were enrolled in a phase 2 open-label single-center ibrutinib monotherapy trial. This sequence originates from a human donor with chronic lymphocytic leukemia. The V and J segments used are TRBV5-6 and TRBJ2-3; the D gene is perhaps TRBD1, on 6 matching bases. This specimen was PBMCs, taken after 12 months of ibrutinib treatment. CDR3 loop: CASSLTLGARADTQYF. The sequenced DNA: TGTGCCAGCAGCTTGACGTTGGGGGCGCGGGCAGATACGCAGTATTTT.